This T cell receptor (beta chain) was recovered during a study of response to subunit inactivated influenza vaccine. General study results and limits: The authors proposed limited new T cell recruitment per seasonal influenza vaccination.

Points on this clonotype: What it recognizes is unknown.

TCRdb re-analysed the RT-PCR reads in MiXCR, keeping a single row per CDR3 protein. The profile covers around 530,000 distinct CDR3 sequences, with about 12% appearing a single time and roughly a tenth taken by the ten largest. CDR1 SGHRS and CDR2 YFSETQ come from the germline V gene. The V gene lost 5 bases and the J gene lost 2 bases, with 13 bases spanning the gap. The CDR3 is 14 amino acids. The starting material was PBMCs from blood, obtained on the day of vaccination. The TCR was taken from a man in his fifties who received an inactivated influenza vaccine. V is TRBV5-1 and J is TRBJ2-5, with D unclear. CDR3 in DNA: TGCGCCAGCAGGCTGGGGAAGGAACAAGAGACCCAGTACTTC. The encoded protein is CASRLGKEQETQYF.